Here is one T cell receptor beta chain with its context. Its antigen is as yet unknown. Using immunoSEQ multiplex PCR, the repertoire was profiled, and TCRdb retains in-frame clones only, with some absent. Here the sample spans about 120,000 clones, around 89% being singletons. The sample originates from a study of T cell responses to AZD1222 COVID-19 vaccine. Study outcomes and limitations: The donor cohort was predominantly white British with a female majority, and clonal diversity may have been underestimated. Reportedly, nearly half the spike-specific TCRs target unmutated variant regions.

Trimming took 3 bases from V and 8 from J; bases not matched to a gene: 13. The CDR3 extends over 16 amino acids. The germline CDR1 and CDR2 sequences are SGHAT and FQDESV (reference sequence). V gene TRBV11-1 combines with J gene TRBJ2-1, with 7 positions matching TRBD2. This TCR was recovered from an adult in good health. The material sequenced was peripheral blood, taken on day 0 of MenACWY control vaccination. The CDR3 DNA is TGTGCCAGCAGCTTGTCGATGGTAGCGGGTAGTTATGAGCAGTTCTTC. Residues: CASSLSMVAGSYEQFF. Combining the CDR3 with reference TRBV11-1 and TRBJ2-1 gives the whole variable domain EAEVAQSPRYKITEKSQAVAFWCDPISGHATLYWYRQILGQGPELLVQFQDESVVDDSQLPKDRFSAERLKGVDSTLKIQPAELGDSAMYLCASSLSMVAGSYEQFFGPGTRLTVL.